This T cell receptor (beta chain) emerged from a study of cytomegalovirus exposure and HLA in healthy donors. The J segment lost 5 bases and the V segment lost 5 bases, leaving 10 bases of the junction unmatched. CDR3 size: 15 residues. The germline V gene encodes CDR1 LNHDA and CDR2 SQIVND (reference sequence). Researchers ran the PCR with 60 Vbeta and 13 Jbeta primers. TCRdb's table, derived via immunoSEQ multiplex PCR, lists solely in-frame clones and lacks some. The table has around 150,000 clones, 75% to 85% seen once. The sequencing input was PBMCs. The chain uses TRBV19 and TRBJ2-7; 9 nucleotides align to TRBD2. The source is a woman aged 50 to 60 in good health and CMV-seronegative. DNA of the CDR3: TGTGCCAGTAGTCCGGGACTAGCCGGAACGAACGAGCAGTACTTC. It yields the protein CASSPGLAGTNEQYF.